The 24 T cell receptor beta chains in this list originate from one sample, sequenced in a study of blood T cell repertoires in COVID-19. TCRdb's table, derived via immunoSEQ multiplex PCR, lists solely in-frame clones and lacks some. In the table there are about 97,000 clones, more than 90% of which are singletons. Sequenced material: peripheral blood. Receptors originate from a woman aged 50 to 65 with COVID-19, enrolled during active disease.

This chain uses TRBV27 with TRBJ1-1, with a tentative D call TRBD1 (5 bases). Per the germline V gene, CDR1 is MNHEY and CDR2 is SMNVEV (reference sequence). V was clipped by 5 bases and J by 1 base, with 8 bases between them. This CDR3 has 13 amino acids. The CDR3 DNA is TGTGCCAGCAGTATTACAGGGAACACTGAAGCTTTCTTT. Its translation is CASSITGNTEAFF.

The chain recombines TRBV12-3 or TRBV12-4 with TRBJ2-7; tentative D call: TRBD1 (6 bases). V shed 6 bases and J shed 5 bases, with 11 bases lying between them. This CDR3 region has 12 residues. The CDR3 DNA reads TGTGCCAGCAGGTGGGCAGGGGACGAGCAGTACTTC. This encodes CASRWAGDEQYF.

The chain combines TRBV30 with TRBJ1-4; no definite D call. V shed 0 bases and J shed 4 bases, with 15 bases lying between them. Germline-derived CDR1 and CDR2 are GTSNPN and SVGIG (reference sequence). The CDR3 covers 16 residues. The CDR3: CAWSVMRARSNEKLFF. DNA for the CDR3: TGTGCCTGGAGTGTAATGCGGGCTCGCAGTAATGAAAAACTGTTTTTT.

This clone was recorded once. The chain employs TRBV9 and TRBJ1-1, with D possibly matching TRBD1 (5 bases). There are 14 residues in the CDR3. The V gene lost 4 bases and the J gene lost 2 bases, with 12 bases spanning the gap. Germline loops: CDR1 SGDLS, CDR2 YYNGEE. The CDR3: CASSSGTFNTEAFF. The CDR3 bases are TGTGCCAGCAGCTCTGGGACTTTTAACACTGAAGCTTTCTTT.

V is TRBV9 and J is TRBJ2-2; D is unresolved. The V gene lost 2 bases and the J gene lost 8 bases, with 7 bases spanning the gap. CDR3 length equals 12 residues. Looked up from germline, CDR1 is SGDLS and CDR2 is YYNGEE. The CDR3 is CASSVLTGELFF. The DNA for the CDR3 is TGTGCCAGCAGCGTCCTAACGGGGGAGCTGTTTTTT. The full variable domain, in which reference TRBV9 and TRBJ2-2 provide the parts outside the CDR3, is DSGVTQTPKHLITATGQRVTLRCSPRSGDLSVYWYQQSLDQGLQFLIQYYNGEERAKGNILERFSAQQFPDLHSELNLSSLELGDSALYFCASSVLTGELFFGEGSRLTVL.

The chain uses TRBV24-1 and TRBJ2-6, with D unclear. Looked up from germline, CDR1 is KGHDR and CDR2 is SFDVKD. This CDR3 comprises 17 residues. The ends were cut back, 3 bases at V and 4 bases at J, with 15 bases in the middle. CDR3: CATSDHPGAPGANVLTF. In DNA, the CDR3 is TGTGCCACCAGTGATCACCCCGGTGCCCCCGGGGCCAACGTCCTGACTTTC.

The V call is TRBV19, the J call TRBJ1-6, with 7 bases identical to TRBD1. The germline V gene encodes CDR1 LNHDA and CDR2 SQIVND (reference sequence). The ends lost 3 bases at V and 13 bases at J; junction bases unmatched: 15. The CDR3 is made up of 16 amino acids. The CDR3 coding sequence is TGTGCCAGTAGTATCTCGCTTGGACAGGTTTTTCCGCCCCTCCACTTT. Translated: CASSISLGQVFPPLHF. The whole variable domain, remainder taken from reference TRBV19 and TRBJ1-6, is DGGITQSPKYLFRKEGQNVTLSCEQNLNHDAMYWYRQDPGQGLRLIYYSQIVNDFQKGDIAEGYSVSREKKESFPLTVTSAQKNPTAFYLCASSISLGQVFPPLHFGNGTRLTVT.

This chain links TRBV25-1 with TRBJ1-2, with 9 bases fitting TRBD1. The CDR3 is 15 amino acids. The V gene end was trimmed by 3 bases and the J gene end by 8 bases; junction bases not matched to a gene: 10. Germline-derived CDR1 and CDR2 are MGHDK and SYGVNS. CDR3 coding DNA: TGTGCCAGCAGTGACCCGGGACAGGGAGTTAGAGGCTACACCTTC. Encoded protein: CASSDPGQGVRGYTF.

The chain employs TRBV9 and TRBJ1-2, with 9 bases identical to TRBD1. The junction had 4 bases not matched to a gene; V was cut back by 3 bases and J by 13 bases. Looked up from germline, CDR1 is SGDLS and CDR2 is YYNGEE. The CDR3 runs 11 residues. The CDR3 here is CASSAGTGITF. The CDR3 coding sequence is TGTGCCAGCAGCGCGGGGACAGGGATCACCTTC.

This clone was seen once. The chain employs TRBV2 and TRBJ2-1; D might be TRBD2 (7 bases). Trimming took off 3 bases at V and 2 bases at J, with 14 bases between the two ends. The CDR3 is made up of 16 amino acids. Germline CDR1 reads SNHLY; CDR2 reads FYNNEI. The CDR3 reads CASSEVGRGPYNEQFF. The CDR3 bases are TGTGCCAGCAGTGAGGTGGGGCGGGGGCCCTACAATGAGCAGTTCTTC.

This clone was recorded a few times. This chain links TRBV2 with TRBJ1-5, with a weak D call TRBD1 (5 bases). Between the trimmed V and J ends, which lost 1 base and 0 bases, there was a span of 22 bases. The CDR3 runs 20 residues. The germline V gene encodes CDR1 SNHLY and CDR2 FYNNEI. CDR3 in DNA: TGTGCCAGCAGTGAAGAGGATCGGGGGATCCGGGGTGATAGCAATCAGCCCCAGCATTTT. Translated, it gives CASSEEDRGIRGDSNQPQHF.

In its sample, this clone was seen a few times. V and J are TRBV5-1 and TRBJ1-1; unclear D gene. The CDR3 loop spans 17 amino acids. Germline CDR1 and CDR2: SGHRS and YFSETQ. V was pared by 2 bases and J by 0 bases, with 17 bases between. The CDR3 DNA follows: TGCGCCAGCAGCTTCGTAGGCCCCGTAGACATGAACACTGAAGCTTTCTTT. Translating it yields CASSFVGPVDMNTEAFF. Looking up the rest from reference TRBV5-1 and TRBJ1-1 gives the full variable domain: KAGVTQTPRYLIKTRGQQVTLSCSPISGHRSVSWYQQTPGQGLQFLFEYFSETQRNKGNFPGRFSGRQFSNSRSEMNVSTLELGDSALYLCASSFVGPVDMNTEAFFGQGTRLTVV.

This chain uses TRBV5-1 with TRBJ2-7; no clear D gene. CDR3 length: 14 residues. Germline CDR1 SGHRS, CDR2 YFSETQ. The V end lost 3 bases, the J end lost 1 base, and 11 bases lay between the germline ends. CDR3 in amino acids: CASSYSTGSYEQYV. CDR3 nucleotide sequence: TGCGCCAGCAGCTACTCGACTGGATCCTACGAGCAGTACGTC.

This clone was counted once. The rearrangement links TRBV9 to TRBJ2-3, with D perhaps TRBD1 (6 bases). The germline CDR1 and CDR2 sequences are SGDLS and YYNGEE. The V end lost 3 bases, the J end lost 5 bases, and 16 bases lay between the germline ends. The CDR3 contains 15 residues. DNA of the CDR3: TGTGCCAGCAGCGCCGAGACAGGTATAAGAGATACGCAGTATTTT. As protein: CASSAETGIRDTQYF.

The chain links TRBV5-1 to TRBJ1-3; perhaps TRBD1 as D (6 bases). V dropped 4 bases and J dropped 0 bases, with 11 bases sitting between them. Germline loops: CDR1 SGHRS, CDR2 YFSETQ. The length of the CDR3 is 15 residues. The CDR3 region is CASSPGQSSGNTIYF. In nucleotides, the CDR3 is TGCGCCAGCAGCCCCGGACAGTCCTCTGGAAACACCATATATTTT.

This chain joins TRBV5-1 and TRBJ2-1; tentatively, D is TRBD2 (5 bases). This CDR3 contains 14 residues. V was cut by 4 bases and J by 6 bases, with 14 bases left in between. Germline CDR1 is SGHRS and CDR2 is YFSETQ. The CDR3 region has the DNA TGCGCCAGCAGCCCGGTTGTTGGAGGCAATGAGCAGTTCTTC. Its translation is CASSPVVGGNEQFF.

This chain joins TRBV7-6 and TRBJ1-1; weak D call: TRBD1 (6 bases). CDR3 size: 13 residues. V shed 0 bases and J shed 4 bases, with 6 bases lying between them. Germline loops: CDR1 SGHVS, CDR2 FNYEAQ. The CDR3 region has the DNA TGTGCCAGCAGCTTAGCGGGGGCCACTGAAGCTTTCTTT. It specifies CASSLAGATEAFF.

This chain connects TRBV7-9 to TRBJ2-5; TRBD2 agrees at 9 bases. In germline, CDR1 is SEHNR, CDR2 FQNEAQ (reference sequence). Trimming removed 3 bases from V and 4 bases from J; junction bases left unmatched: 3. The CDR3 covers 14 residues. Here the CDR3 reads CASSLASGVETQYF. Here the CDR3 DNA reads TGTGCCAGCAGCTTGGCTAGCGGGGTAGAGACCCAGTACTTC.

This clone was recorded once. The same CDR3 arises from other DNA sequences in this sample as well. The V gene is TRBV5-1, the J gene TRBJ1-1, with 9 bases fitting TRBD1. The CDR3 is made up of 14 amino acids. The junction had 2 bases not matched to a gene; V was cut back by 3 bases and J by 2 bases. Germline CDR1 reads SGHRS; CDR2 reads YFSETQ. CDR3 nucleotides: TGCGCCAGCAGCTGGGGACAGGGAAACACTGAAGCTTTCTTT. Its protein is CASSWGQGNTEAFF.

This sequence joins TRBV25-1 and TRBJ2-5; D perhaps matches TRBD2 (7 bases). The V and J ends lost 5 bases and 2 bases respectively, with 15 bases between them. Germline CDR1 and CDR2: MGHDK and SYGVNS. The CDR3 length is 15 residues. CDR3 sequence: CASSLRGGRQETQYF. The CDR3 nucleotides are TGTGCCAGCAGTCTACGCGGGGGCCGTCAAGAGACCCAGTACTTC.

V is TRBV7-9 and J is TRBJ1-1; TRBD1 might be the D (5 bases). There are 16 residues in the CDR3. From germline, CDR1 is SEHNR and CDR2 FQNEAQ (reference sequence). Between the trimmed V and J ends, which lost 3 bases and 1 base, there was a span of 15 bases. The DNA of the CDR3 is TGTGCCAGCAGCTTCTCCCGAACAAGGGGGAACACTGAAGCTTTCTTT. Its protein product is CASSFSRTRGNTEAFF.

The chain links TRBV3-1 (or the pseudogene TRBV3-2) to TRBJ1-5, with D tentatively TRBD1 (6 bases). Germline CDR1 LGHDT, CDR2 YNNKEL (reference sequence). The CDR3 is made up of 13 amino acids. V was clipped by 5 bases and J by 7 bases, with 12 bases between them. This chain's CDR3 is CASSSQGSQPQHF. The CDR3 nucleotides are TGTGCCAGCAGCTCACAGGGAAGCCAGCCCCAGCATTTT.

This chain uses TRBV12-5 with TRBJ1-2, with a weak D call TRBD1 (6 bases). The ends were cut back, 1 base at V and 6 bases at J, with 12 bases in the middle. CDR3 length: 14 amino acids. Germline-derived CDR1 and CDR2 are LGHNT and FRNRAP. CDR3 region: CASGLARGSDGYTF. In nucleotides, the CDR3 is TGTGCTAGTGGTTTGGCCAGGGGAAGCGATGGCTACACCTTC.

The chain joins TRBV6-1 to TRBJ1-5; D not certain. This CDR3 has 15 residues. Trimming took off 3 bases at V and 1 base at J, with 10 bases between the two ends. Germline CDR1 MNHNS, CDR2 SASEGT. In DNA form, the CDR3 reads TGTGCCAGCAGTGAGAACTCCCCGAGCAATCAGCCCCAGCATTTT. It specifies CASSENSPSNQPQHF.